These 13 T cell receptor beta chains share one sample of origin, sequenced in a study of shared clonotypes between healthy human individuals. Some clones are missing from TCRdb's copy, which holds only in-frame ones; the method was immunoSEQ multiplex PCR. Found here are some 500,000 clones, approximately 94% of them singletons; the top ten hold about 0.064%. Sequencing was done on a sample of naive CD4+ T cells sorted from blood. The subset: CD45RA+ positively selected. The receptors were gathered from a woman aged 25 to 39 in good health.

This clone was counted a single time. The gene calls are TRBV2 and TRBJ2-7, with D hard to call. This CDR3 contains 11 residues. The germline V gene encodes CDR1 SNHLY and CDR2 FYNNEI. Trimming removed 7 bases from V and 1 base from J, with 5 bases in between. The CDR3 sequence is CASKASYEQYF. The CDR3 DNA reads TGTGCCAGCAAAGCATCCTACGAGCAGTACTTC.

This chain links TRBV4-1 with TRBJ2-3; D is undetermined. This CDR3 contains 12 residues. The germline V gene has CDR1 MGHRA and CDR2 YSYEKL. V was clipped by 2 bases and J by 10 bases, with 10 bases between them. The CDR3 protein is CASSQFAEPQYF. In DNA form, the CDR3 reads TGCGCCAGCAGCCAATTCGCGGAGCCGCAGTATTTT.

This rearrangement joins TRBV9 to TRBJ2-2; weak D call: TRBD2 (5 bases). V lost 2 bases to trimming and J lost 1 base, with 21 bases between them. The germline V gene encodes CDR1 SGDLS and CDR2 YYNGEE. The CDR3 extends over 19 amino acids. The CDR3 DNA follows: TGTGCCAGCAGCGTCCGTTACTCGGTTTTTCGGGAGAACACCGGGGAGCTGTTTTTT. Translated: CASSVRYSVFRENTGELFF.

The chain couples TRBV28 to TRBJ1-6, with D uncertain. The CDR3 is made up of 14 amino acids. Germline V gene data show CDR1 as MDHEN and CDR2 as SYDVKM. The V end lost 2 bases, the J end lost 6 bases, and 8 bases lay between the germline ends. The CDR3: CASSLEHSNSPLHF. The CDR3 coding sequence is TGTGCCAGCAGTTTAGAACACAGTAATTCACCCCTCCACTTT.

The chain combines TRBV4-1 with TRBJ2-7, with a tentative D call TRBD2 (6 bases). Germline V gene sequence: CDR1 MGHRA, CDR2 YSYEKL. The V end lost 3 bases, the J end lost 3 bases, and 18 bases lay between the germline ends. This CDR3 is built from 16 residues. For the CDR3, the DNA is TGCGCCAGCAGCCACCATGCGGGACTTTGGGACTACGAGCAGTACTTC. Protein sequence: CASSHHAGLWDYEQYF.

CDR3 loop: CASTPLPSTTQYF. The CDR3 DNA reads as TGTGCCAGCACTCCTCTGCCTTCGACTACGCAGTATTTT. The chain employs TRBV28 and TRBJ2-3, with no clear D. CDR3 size: 13 residues. V shed 7 bases and J shed 8 bases, with 16 bases lying between them. Germline loops: CDR1 MDHEN, CDR2 SYDVKM. The whole variable domain, filled in from reference TRBV28 and TRBJ2-3, reads DVKVTQSSRYLVKRTGEKVFLECVQDMDHENMFWYRQDPGLGLRLIYFSYDVKMKEKGDIPEGYSVSREKKERFSLILESASTNQTSMYLCASTPLPSTTQYFGPGTRLTVL.

The chain couples TRBV7-6 to TRBJ1-1, with TRBD1 matching over 7 bases. V dropped 5 bases and J dropped 7; count of bases not matched to a gene: 7. The CDR3 extends over 13 amino acids. CDR1 SGHVS and CDR2 FNYEAQ come from the germline V gene. The CDR3 DNA reads as TGTGCCAGCAGCAGGAGGGACAGCCATGAAGCTTTCTTT. Its translation is CASSRRDSHEAFF. The complete variable domain, with remaining parts taken from reference TRBV7-6 and TRBJ1-1, reads GAGVSQSPRYKVTKRGQDVALRCDPISGHVSLYWYRQALGQGPEFLTYFNYEAQQDKSGLPNDRFSAERPEGSISTLTIQRTEQRDSAMYRCASSRRDSHEAFFGQGTRLTVV.

A single count supports this clone. The chain couples TRBV28 to TRBJ2-1; perhaps TRBD2 as D (6 bases). Deletions cut 8 bases from V and 2 bases from J, with 16 bases between. This CDR3 comprises 15 residues. Germline V CDR1 and CDR2: MDHEN, SYDVKM. The CDR3 reads CASGPRRDTYNEQFF. The CDR3 nucleotides are TGTGCCAGCGGACCTAGGCGGGATACCTACAATGAGCAGTTCTTC.

V is TRBV19 and J is TRBJ2-2; D possibly corresponds to TRBD1 (6 bases). V dropped 0 bases and J dropped 6 bases, with 14 bases sitting between them. This CDR3 region has 16 residues. Germline assignment: CDR1 LNHDA and CDR2 SQIVND (reference sequence). In DNA, the CDR3 is TGTGCCAGTAGTATAGAAGGGGGAGCAACGGCCGGGGAGCTGTTTTTT. It codes for CASSIEGGATAGELFF. Full variable domain (remainder filled in from reference TRBV19 and TRBJ2-2): DGGITQSPKYLFRKEGQNVTLSCEQNLNHDAMYWYRQDPGQGLRLIYYSQIVNDFQKGDIAEGYSVSREKKESFPLTVTSAQKNPTAFYLCASSIEGGATAGELFFGEGSRLTVL.

The sample holds one count of this clone. The V gene is TRBV27, the J gene TRBJ1-6; D gene ambiguous. The CDR3 is made up of 13 amino acids. Germline CDR1 and CDR2: MNHEY and SMNVEV (reference sequence). The germline V and J ends were trimmed by 5 bases and 5 bases, with 7 bases remaining between them. The CDR3 is CASSGSNNSPLHF. CDR3 bases: TGTGCCAGCAGTGGCAGCAATAATTCACCCCTCCACTTT.

The V call is TRBV7-2, the J call TRBJ1-1; 9 positions match TRBD1. CDR1 SGHTA and CDR2 FQGNSA come from the germline V gene. This CDR3 region has 15 residues. The trim removed 1 base at V and 4 bases at J, leaving 4 bases unmatched. CDR3 sequence: CASSLVTGGFTEAFF. CDR3 bases: TGTGCCAGCAGCTTAGTAACAGGGGGCTTCACTGAAGCTTTCTTT.

This clone came up once. The V call is TRBV30, the J call TRBJ2-2; D may be TRBD2 (6 bases). V lost 3 bases, J lost 4 bases, and 9 bases lay in between. CDR1 is GTSNPN and CDR2 is SVGIG in the germline V gene (reference sequence). The CDR3 consists of 13 residues. CDR3 sequence reads: CAWRGGITGELFF. The CDR3 nucleotides read TGTGCCTGGAGGGGCGGGATCACCGGGGAGCTGTTTTTT.

The V gene is TRBV10-2, the J gene TRBJ1-1, with D unresolved. This CDR3 has 14 amino acids. With 1 base removed from V and 5 bases from J, the gap between germline ends came to 11 bases. CDR1 is WSHSY, CDR2 SAAADI, per germline. CDR3 in amino acids: CASSELWLWTEAFF. The CDR3 coding sequence is TGCGCCAGCAGTGAGTTGTGGTTGTGGACTGAAGCTTTCTTT.